The 16 T cell receptor beta chains below were found in one sample sequenced in a study of blood T cell repertoires in COVID-19. Some clones are missing from TCRdb's copy, which holds only in-frame ones; the method was immunoSEQ multiplex PCR. The sample has roughly 240,000 clones, about 82% seen once. The sequenced sample consisted of peripheral blood. The receptors stem from a man aged 50 or older with COVID-19, enrolled during active disease.

This clone showed up just once. The chain joins TRBV6-6 to TRBJ2-7; possible D gene TRBD1, 8 bases. The germline V gene encodes CDR1 MNHNY and CDR2 SVGAGI (reference sequence). V was clipped by 6 bases and J by 6 bases, with 15 bases between them. CDR3 size: 13 residues. DNA of the CDR3: TGTGCCAGCAGCCAGACAGGGGAGGGCGAGCAGTACTTC. This encodes CASSQTGEGEQYF.

This clone has a single count. The rearrangement joins TRBV7-3 to TRBJ2-2; weak D call: TRBD1 (6 bases). V was clipped by 5 bases and J by 11 bases, with 21 bases between them. Germline lookup yields CDR1 SGHTA and CDR2 FQGTGA. CDR3 size: 15 residues. The CDR3 sequence is CASSLLRGGFGELFF. CDR3 in DNA: TGTGCCAGCAGCCTCCTCAGGGGTGGGTTCGGCGAGCTGTTTTTT.

The chain couples TRBV12-3 or TRBV12-4 to TRBJ1-1; D is undetermined. V lost 3 bases to trimming and J lost 0 bases, with 5 bases between them. This CDR3 spans 13 amino acids. In DNA, the CDR3 is TGTGCCAGCAGTTTGTTTATGAACACTGAAGCTTTCTTT. Its protein is CASSLFMNTEAFF.

The CDR3, as DNA: TGCAGCGTTGAAGGGACAGGGGGCTTAGGTGAAAAACTGTTTTTT. Amino acid sequence: CSVEGTGGLGEKLFF. The chain couples TRBV29-1 to TRBJ1-4; 11 positions match TRBD1. The CDR3 loop spans 15 amino acids. The germline gives CDR1 SQVTM, CDR2 ANQGSEA. The V gene end was trimmed by 1 base and the J gene end by 7 bases; junction bases not matched to a gene: 5.

The chain is built from TRBV4-2 and TRBJ2-3; 8 bases are a match to TRBD2. Germline-derived CDR1 and CDR2 are LGHNA and YNFKEQ. The CDR3 runs 21 residues. Trimming took 4 bases from V and 0 from J; bases not matched to a gene: 21. CDR3 amino acids: CASSLKWGGASLADSTDTQYF. DNA for the CDR3: TGTGCCAGCAGCCTCAAGTGGGGGGGCGCATCACTAGCGGACAGCACAGATACGCAGTATTTT.

This clone was recorded a few times. This rearrangement joins TRBV2 to TRBJ1-4, with a tentative D call TRBD1 (5 bases). Trimming took off 6 bases at V and 6 bases at J, with 14 bases between the two ends. CDR1 SNHLY and CDR2 FYNNEI come from the germline V gene. The CDR3 loop spans 14 amino acids. The CDR3 region is CASRVGQGDEKLFF. As DNA, the CDR3 is TGTGCCAGCAGGGTGGGTCAGGGTGATGAAAAACTGTTTTTT.

The chain is built from TRBV5-8 and TRBJ1-4; tentative D call: TRBD1 (5 bases). The germline CDR1 and CDR2 sequences are SGHTS and YDEGEE. V was trimmed by 1 base and J by 10 bases, leaving 17 bases between them. The CDR3 extends over 15 amino acids. The CDR3: CASSLYVRGRGKLFF. For the CDR3, the DNA is TGTGCCAGCAGCTTGTACGTAAGGGGCCGAGGAAAACTGTTTTTT.

V is TRBV24-1 and J is TRBJ1-2; D is possibly TRBD1 (6 bases). This CDR3 is built from 14 residues. V dropped 3 bases and J dropped 8 bases, with 15 bases sitting between them. CDR1 is KGHDR and CDR2 is SFDVKD in the germline V gene. For the CDR3, the DNA is TGTGCCACCAGTGATGGATCAGGGGTACGGGGCTACACCTTC. As protein: CATSDGSGVRGYTF.

This clone has only a few counts. The gene calls are TRBV18 and TRBJ1-5; 8 bases line up with TRBD1. The CDR3 is 14 residues long. Germline V CDR1 and CDR2: KGHSH, LQKENI. Trimming cost V 5 bases and J 3 bases; bases outside gene matches: 3. CDR3 DNA: TGTGCCAGCTCATTGGACAGGGACAATCAGCCCCAGCATTTT. Its translation is CASSLDRDNQPQHF. Looking up the rest from reference TRBV18 and TRBJ1-5 gives the full variable domain: NAGVMQNPRHLVRRRGQEARLRCSPMKGHSHVYWYRQLPEEGLKFMVYLQKENIIDESGMPKERFSAEFPKEGPSILRIQQVVRGDSAAYFCASSLDRDNQPQHFGDGTRLSIL.

J is TRBJ2-5 and V is TRBV11-3, with D unresolved. This CDR3 has 12 residues. The germline V and J ends were trimmed by 5 bases and 4 bases, with 8 bases remaining between them. Germline loops: CDR1 SGHNT, CDR2 YENEEA. Here the CDR3 DNA reads TGTGCCAGCAGCCCCAACGGAGAGACCCAGTACTTC. It translates to CASSPNGETQYF.

V gene TRBV27 combines with J gene TRBJ1-2, with 7 positions matching TRBD1. CDR3 length: 16 amino acids. The trim removed 5 bases at V and 1 base at J, leaving 10 bases unmatched. Germline CDR1 reads MNHEY; CDR2 reads SMNVEV (reference sequence). CDR3 nucleotides: TGTGCCAGCAGTACGGAAGCCGGGACAGTTAACTATGGCTACACCTTC. As protein: CASSTEAGTVNYGYTF.

The rearrangement uses TRBV7-3 and TRBJ2-2; D might be TRBD2 (6 bases). V lost 1 base and J lost 3, with 12 bases in between. Germline-derived CDR1 and CDR2 are SGHTA and FQGTGA. This CDR3 contains 16 residues. CDR3 in DNA: TGTGCCAGCAGCTTAAGTCTGGGGGGTGACACCGGGGAGCTGTTTTTT. Its translation is CASSLSLGGDTGELFF.

V usage is TRBV30 and J usage is TRBJ2-7, with D unresolved. V was pared by 3 bases and J by 3 bases, with 15 bases between. CDR3 length equals 14 residues. The germline V gene has CDR1 GTSNPN and CDR2 SVGIG (reference sequence). In DNA form, the CDR3 reads TGTGCCTGGAGCGTCGGGTTCCCTGGCTACGAGCAGTACTTC. Amino acid sequence: CAWSVGFPGYEQYF.

The chain has TRBV5-1 and TRBJ2-3; a weak D match, TRBD2 (6 bases). CDR1 and CDR2 from the germline V gene are SGHRS and YFSETQ. V lost 2 bases, J lost 6 bases, and 10 bases lay in between. The CDR3 spans 13 residues. The CDR3 DNA reads as TGCGCCAGCAGCTTTCGGGGGTTTGATACGCAGTATTTT. Amino acid sequence: CASSFRGFDTQYF.

The chain carries TRBV7-2 and TRBJ2-4; TRBD1 matches at 9 bases. CDR3 length: 15 amino acids. Germline trimming cut 3 bases from V and 4 bases from J; bases unmatched to any gene: 4. Germline values: CDR1 SGHTA, CDR2 FQGNSA. DNA for the CDR3: TGTGCCAGCAGCTTCTCCGGGACAGGGAAAAACATTCAGTACTTC. Translated, it gives CASSFSGTGKNIQYF.

Concerning this clone itself: This sequence may be a read error, since a much larger clone differs from it by one base. V usage is TRBV5-4 and J usage is TRBJ1-1; D call uncertain. The CDR3 runs to 13 residues. Germline V CDR1 and CDR2: SGHNT, YYREEE (reference sequence). V gave up 0 bases and J gave up 0 bases, with 3 bases separating them. The CDR3 spells CASSLDMNTEAFF. The CDR3 DNA reads as TGTGCCAGCAGCTTGGACATGAACACTGAAGCTTTCTTT.